Here is one T cell receptor beta chain with its context. Its antigen remains unidentified. The data are from a study of persistence of HIV-infected CD4 T cells. This was the immunoSEQ version 4 assay in survey mode. Repertoires were generated with immunoSEQ multiplex PCR, while TCRdb's copy carries only in-frame clones and drops some. The sample records tens of thousands of clones, around 72% being singletons. V lost 3 bases, J lost 0 bases, and 5 bases lay in between. CDR3 length: 13 amino acids. CDR1 is SGHRS and CDR2 is YFSETQ in the germline V gene. Stimulation used around 10 ug/mL lysate from CMV-infected fibroblasts. Sorted nonresponding memory CD4+ T cells were CD40L-negative, CD69-negative, CD45RO-high. CD8+ T cells were removed from PBMCs prior to stimulation.

This TCR was sampled from an adult man with HIV who was CMV-seropositive. The input for sequencing was CD4+ T cells sorted from PBMCs after roughly 20-hour stimulation, taken from a patient who received antiretroviral therapy. The V gene is TRBV5-1, the J gene TRBJ2-3; no reliable D call. For the CDR3, the DNA is TGCGCCAGCAGCTCCCCTAGCACAGATACGCAGTATTTT. Translated: CASSSPSTDTQYF.